This passage covers 5 T cell receptor beta chains from one sample sequenced in a study of CD8 T cells in Susac syndrome. With random hexamers, reverse transcription was performed on about 0.5 to 1 ug of RNA. MiXCR, run by TCRdb on the immunoSEQ multiplex PCR reads, gives a single entry per CDR3 protein. Of approximately 150,000 distinct CDR3 sequences detected, about 94% appear once; the ten largest clones hold roughly 0.1%. Material for sequencing was CD4+ T cells from PBMCs. Every receptor here comes from a human donor with multiple sclerosis.

The genes are TRBV5-1 and TRBJ2-5; D is tentatively TRBD1 or TRBD2 (5 bases each). The CDR3 totals 15 residues. In germline, CDR1 is SGHRS, CDR2 YFSETQ. The V gene lost 4 bases and the J gene lost 1 base, with 14 bases spanning the gap. Here the CDR3 reads CASSPSEGRQETQYF. The CDR3 DNA reads TGCGCCAGCAGCCCCAGTGAGGGGCGCCAAGAGACCCAGTACTTC.

The J gene is TRBJ2-7, the V gene TRBV28; 7 bases fit TRBD1. The CDR3 has 16 residues. Trimming cost V 6 bases and J 7 bases; bases outside gene matches: 18. Germline V gives CDR1 MDHEN, CDR2 SYDVKM. As DNA, the CDR3 is TGTGCCAGCAGCCACCTAGGGGGCAGTATATTCAAAGAGCAGTACTTC. Translated, it gives CASSHLGGSIFKEQYF.

This rearrangement joins TRBV2 to TRBJ2-7; D is undetermined. V was cut by 4 bases and J by 4 bases, with 8 bases left in between. In germline, CDR1 is SNHLY, CDR2 FYNNEI. The CDR3 is made up of 12 amino acids. The CDR3 bases are TGTGCCAGCAGTGCCACTTGGTACGAGCAGTACTTC. Translating gives CASSATWYEQYF.

This clonotype is a singleton in its sample. The chain combines TRBV5-1 with TRBJ2-7; D is undetermined. The CDR3 runs to 15 residues. CDR1 and CDR2 (germline): SGHRS, YFSETQ. Trimming shortened V by 0 bases and J by 4 bases, and 14 bases separated the two germline ends. The CDR3 here is CASSLAKGVGYEQYF. The CDR3 coding sequence is TGCGCCAGCAGCTTGGCTAAAGGAGTAGGTTACGAGCAGTACTTC.

Here the CDR3 reads CASSQSSSYEQYF. The CDR3 DNA reads as TGTGCCAGCTCACAGTCCAGCAGTTACGAGCAGTACTTC. The J gene is TRBJ2-7, the V gene TRBV18; D is ambiguous. The CDR3 runs to 13 residues. Deletions cut 4 bases from V and 4 bases from J, with 11 bases between. Germline CDR1 reads KGHSH; CDR2 reads LQKENI. The full variable domain, rest sourced from reference TRBV18 and TRBJ2-7, is NAGVMQNPRHLVRRRGQEARLRCSPMKGHSHVYWYRQLPEEGLKFMVYLQKENIIDESGMPKERFSAEFPKEGPSILRIQQVVRGDSAAYFCASSQSSSYEQYFGPGTRLTVT.